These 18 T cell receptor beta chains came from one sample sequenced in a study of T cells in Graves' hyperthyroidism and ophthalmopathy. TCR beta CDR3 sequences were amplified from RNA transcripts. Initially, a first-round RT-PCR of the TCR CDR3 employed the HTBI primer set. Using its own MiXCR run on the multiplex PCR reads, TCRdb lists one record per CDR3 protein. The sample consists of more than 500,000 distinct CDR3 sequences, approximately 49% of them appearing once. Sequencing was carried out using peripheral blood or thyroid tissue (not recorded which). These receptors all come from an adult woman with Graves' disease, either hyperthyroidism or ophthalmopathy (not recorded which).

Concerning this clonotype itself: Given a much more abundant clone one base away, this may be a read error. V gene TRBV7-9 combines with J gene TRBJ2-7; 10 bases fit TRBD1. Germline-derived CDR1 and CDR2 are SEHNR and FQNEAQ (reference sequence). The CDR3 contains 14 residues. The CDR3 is CTSTRQGAVYGQYF. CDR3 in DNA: TGTACCAGCACCCGACAGGGGGCGGTCTACGGGCAGTACTTC.

DNA for the CDR3: TGCAGCGTCAGTAAGGGAGGGCGCGATCAGCCCCAGCATTTT. Protein product: CSVSKGGRDQPQHF. V and J are TRBV29-1 and TRBJ1-5; no firm D call. In germline, CDR1 is SQVTM, CDR2 ANQGSEA. V lost 6 bases, J lost 5 bases, and 17 bases lay in between. The CDR3 has 14 amino acids.

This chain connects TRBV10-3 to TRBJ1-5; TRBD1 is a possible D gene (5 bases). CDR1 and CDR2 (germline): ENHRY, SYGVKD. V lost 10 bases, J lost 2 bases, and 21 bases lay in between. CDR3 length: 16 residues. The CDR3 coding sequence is TGTGCCAGCAGCCAGGGAGGGTTTGCGGGCAATCAGCCCCAGCATTTT. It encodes CASSQGGFAGNQPQHF.

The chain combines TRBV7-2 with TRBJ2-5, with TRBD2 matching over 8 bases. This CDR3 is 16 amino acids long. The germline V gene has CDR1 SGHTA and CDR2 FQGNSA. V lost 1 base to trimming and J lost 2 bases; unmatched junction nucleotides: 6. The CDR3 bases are TGTGCCAGCAGCTTAGGTGGGACTAGAGTTCAAGAGACCCAGTACTTC. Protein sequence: CASSLGGTRVQETQYF.

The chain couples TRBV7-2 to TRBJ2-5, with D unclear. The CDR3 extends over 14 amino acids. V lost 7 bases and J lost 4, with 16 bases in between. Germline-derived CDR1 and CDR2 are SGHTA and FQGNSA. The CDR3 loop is CASTTTWDLETQYF. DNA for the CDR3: TGTGCCAGCACTACGACTTGGGATCTAGAGACCCAGTACTTC.

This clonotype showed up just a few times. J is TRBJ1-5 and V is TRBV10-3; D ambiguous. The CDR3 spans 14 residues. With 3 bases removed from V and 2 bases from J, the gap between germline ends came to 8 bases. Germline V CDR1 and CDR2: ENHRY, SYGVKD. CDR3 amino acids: CAISDSYGNQPQHF. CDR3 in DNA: TGTGCCATCAGTGACAGTTACGGCAATCAGCCCCAGCATTTT.

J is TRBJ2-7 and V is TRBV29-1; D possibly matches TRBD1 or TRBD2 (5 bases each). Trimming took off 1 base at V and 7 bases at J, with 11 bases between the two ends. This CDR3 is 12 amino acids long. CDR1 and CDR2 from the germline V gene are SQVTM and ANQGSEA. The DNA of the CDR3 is TGCAGCGTTGAAGGGGGGTCTTTTGAGCAGTACTTC. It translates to CSVEGGSFEQYF.

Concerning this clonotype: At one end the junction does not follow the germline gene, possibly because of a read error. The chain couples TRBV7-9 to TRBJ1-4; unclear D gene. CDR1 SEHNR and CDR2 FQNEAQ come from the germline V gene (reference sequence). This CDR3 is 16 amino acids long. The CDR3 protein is CASSPQPGPLNEKLFF. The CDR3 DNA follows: TGCGCCAGCAGCCCTCAACCGGGTCCCTTAAATGAAAAACTGTTTTTT.

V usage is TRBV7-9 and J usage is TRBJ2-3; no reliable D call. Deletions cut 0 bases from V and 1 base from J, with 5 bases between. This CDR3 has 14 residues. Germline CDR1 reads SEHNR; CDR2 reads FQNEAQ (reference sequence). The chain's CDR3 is CASSLAARTDTQYF. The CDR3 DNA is TGTGCCAGCAGCTTAGCGGCCCGCACAGATACGCAGTATTTT.

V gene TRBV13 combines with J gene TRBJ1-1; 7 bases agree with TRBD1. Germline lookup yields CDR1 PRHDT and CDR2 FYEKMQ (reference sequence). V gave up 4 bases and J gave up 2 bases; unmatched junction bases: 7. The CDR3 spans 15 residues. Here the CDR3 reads CASSSSRGINTEAFF. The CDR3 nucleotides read TGTGCCAGCAGCTCGTCCAGGGGGATCAACACTGAAGCTTTCTTT.

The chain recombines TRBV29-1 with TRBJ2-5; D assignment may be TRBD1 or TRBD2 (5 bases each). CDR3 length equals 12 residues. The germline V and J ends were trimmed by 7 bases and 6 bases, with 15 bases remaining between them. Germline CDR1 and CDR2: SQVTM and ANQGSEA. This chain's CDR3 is CSARIRDQTQYF. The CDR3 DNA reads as TGCAGCGCCCGGATCCGGGACCAGACCCAGTACTTC.

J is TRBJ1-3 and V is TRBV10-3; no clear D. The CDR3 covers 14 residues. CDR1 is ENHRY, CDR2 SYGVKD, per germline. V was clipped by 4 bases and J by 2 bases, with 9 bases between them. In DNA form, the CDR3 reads TGTGCCATCAGTGCGGGCGGAACTGGAAACACCATATATTTT. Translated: CAISAGGTGNTIYF.

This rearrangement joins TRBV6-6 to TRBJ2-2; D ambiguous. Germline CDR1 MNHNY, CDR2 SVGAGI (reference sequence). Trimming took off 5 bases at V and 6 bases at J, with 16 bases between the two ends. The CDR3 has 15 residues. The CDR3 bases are TGTGCCAGCAGTAACAACCCTCAATTGGCCGGGGAGCTGTTTTTT. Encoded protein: CASSNNPQLAGELFF.

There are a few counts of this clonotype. The CDR3: CSVARGDDGYTF. Here the CDR3 DNA reads TGCAGCGTCGCGCGCGGGGACGATGGCTACACCTTC. This sequence joins TRBV29-1 and TRBJ1-2; maybe TRBD1 (5 bases). Germline V gene sequence: CDR1 SQVTM, CDR2 ANQGSEA. Trimming took 6 bases from V and 6 from J, leaving 14 bases between them. This CDR3 has 12 amino acids.

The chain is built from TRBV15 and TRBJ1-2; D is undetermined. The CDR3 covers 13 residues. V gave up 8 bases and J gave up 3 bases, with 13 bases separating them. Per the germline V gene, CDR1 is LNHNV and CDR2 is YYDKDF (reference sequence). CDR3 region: CATQDLWDYGYTF. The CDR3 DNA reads TGTGCCACCCAAGACTTGTGGGACTATGGCTACACCTTC.

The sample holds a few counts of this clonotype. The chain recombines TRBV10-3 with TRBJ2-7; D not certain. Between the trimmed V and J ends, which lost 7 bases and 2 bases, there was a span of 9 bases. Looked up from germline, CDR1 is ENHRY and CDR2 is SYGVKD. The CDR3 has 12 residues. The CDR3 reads CAITDNAYEQYF. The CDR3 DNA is TGTGCCATCACCGATAACGCCTACGAGCAGTACTTC.

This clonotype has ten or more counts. The CDR3 spells CASSLEEGQPQHF. In DNA, the CDR3 is TGTGCCAGCAGCTTAGAAGAGGGTCAGCCCCAGCATTTT. The genes are TRBV7-8 and TRBJ1-5; D is ambiguous. Germline CDR1 SGHVS, CDR2 FQNEAQ. The V gene lost 1 base and the J gene lost 6 bases, with 7 bases spanning the gap. CDR3 size: 13 residues. The complete variable domain, with remaining parts taken from reference TRBV7-8 and TRBJ1-5, reads GAGVSQSPRYKVAKRGQDVALRCDPISGHVSLFWYQQALGQGPEFLTYFQNEAQLDKSGLPSDRFFAERPEGSVSTLKIQRTQQEDSAVYLCASSLEEGQPQHFGDGTRLSIL.

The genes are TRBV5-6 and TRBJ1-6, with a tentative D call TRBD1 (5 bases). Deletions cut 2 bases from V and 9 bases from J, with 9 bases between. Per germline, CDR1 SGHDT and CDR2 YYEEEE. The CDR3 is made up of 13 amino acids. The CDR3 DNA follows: TGTGCCAGCAGCTTAGGCAGGGCTTCACCCCTCCACTTT. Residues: CASSLGRASPLHF.